Listed below are T cell receptor beta chains from one sample, sequenced in a study of cytomegalovirus exposure and HLA in healthy donors. The assay was immunoSEQ multiplex PCR, and TCRdb's table has in-frame clones only and misses some. The sample contains about 67,000 clones, 65% to 70% of which appear only once. Sequenced sample: PBMCs. All receptors come from a woman younger than 45 in good health and CMV-seronegative. Each CDR3 is given with its conserved first and last residue. The D gene is left open where the match is weak. The size of a clone is reported for some rows only, either as once, few or many, or as a class for expanded clones.

size | D | J | length | V | DNA | CDR3
few | . | TRBJ1-2 | 15 | TRBV6-6 | TGTGCCAGCATACGGGGGGTAAGGGTTTTGGATGGCTACACCTTC | CASIRGVRVLDGYTF
. | TRBD1 | TRBJ1-6 | 14 | TRBV15 | TGTGCCACCAGCAGAGATCGTGGGACAGATCGGACCCACTTT | CATSRDRGTDRTHF
. | TRBD1 | TRBJ2-7 | 15 | TRBV10-3 | TGTGCCATCAGTGATCCGGGACAGGGGACCTACGAGCAGTACTTC | CAISDPGQGTYEQYF
. | TRBD1 | TRBJ2-7 | 15 | TRBV6-1 | TGTGCCAGCAGTACTCAGGGGGCCATCTCCTACGAGCAGTACTTC | CASSTQGAISYEQYF
. | . | TRBJ2-7 | 12 | TRBV29-1 | TGCAGCGTTGGTAACCCGACTGAGGAGCAGTACTTC | CSVGNPTEEQYF
. | . | TRBJ2-7 | 12 | TRBV6-6 | TGTGCCAGCACCCGGGGTGGGGACGAGCAGTACTTC | CASTRGGDEQYF
. | . | TRBJ1-2 | 14 | TRBV7-9 | TGTGCCAGCAGCTTTGGTCAGGCTGTAGATGGCTACACCTTC | CASSFGQAVDGYTF
. | . | TRBJ1-6 | 17 | TRBV28 | TGTGCCAGCAGTTCCCGACAGGACAGCTCCTATAATTCACCCCTCCACTTT | CASSSRQDSSYNSPLHF
. | TRBD1 | TRBJ1-2 | 15 | TRBV18 | TGTGCCAGCTCACCACCGGGAAGGGCCAGGGGGGGCTACACCTTC | CASSPPGRARGGYTF
. | . | TRBJ2-5 | 15 | TRBV5-1 | TGCGCCAGCAGATCCCAAAAGCCTGGCCAAGAGACCCAGTACTTC | CASRSQKPGQETQYF
once | TRBD2 | TRBJ2-7 | 16 | TRBV9 | TGTGCCAGCAGCGTAGGGACTAGCGGGGGGGCCTACGAGCAGTACTTC | CASSVGTSGGAYEQYF
. | . | TRBJ2-7 | 11 | TRBV28 | TGTGCCAGCTCCGAGGGGGGGGAGCAGTACTTC | CASSEGGEQYF
. | . | TRBJ1-3 | 11 | TRBV6-5 | TGTGCCAGCACCCTAAGAAACACCATATATTTT | CASTLRNTIYF
. | . | TRBJ1-1 | 12 | TRBV6-5 | TGTGCCAGCAGTCGGAGGGTTGGGGAAGCTTTCTTT | CASSRRVGEAFF
. | TRBD1 | TRBJ1-5 | 19 | TRBV12-5 | TGTGCTAGTGGTTTGGTGGACAGGGGAGAGTTACGTGGCAATCAGCCCCAGCATTTT | CASGLVDRGELRGNQPQHF
few | . | TRBJ1-6 | 13 | TRBV7-9 | TGTGCCAGCAGCTTACAGGGGTATTCACCCCTCCACTTT | CASSLQGYSPLHF
. | . | TRBJ2-5 | 15 | TRBV7-2 | TGTGCCAGCAGCTTAGGGGCAGGGAGGTCGCAGGAGCAGTACTTC | CASSLGAGRSQEQYF
. | . | TRBJ1-2 | 11 | TRBV30 | TGTGCCTGGAGGAGGCCCTATGGCTACACCTTC | CAWRRPYGYTF
. | TRBD2 | TRBJ2-3 | 17 | TRBV7-9 | TGTGCCAGCAGCTTACTAGCGGGGGGGCCTCGTACAGATACGCAGTATTTT | CASSLLAGGPRTDTQYF
. | . | TRBJ1-1 | 11 | TRBV6-1 | TGTGCCAGCTGGAGGACAGCGTCAACTTTCTTT | CASWRTASTFF
few | . | TRBJ1-2 | 16 | TRBV4-1 | TGCGCCAGCAGCCAAGATGACTGGGTGTGGGACTATGGCTACACCTTC | CASSQDDWVWDYGYTF
. | TRBD1 | TRBJ1-2 | 14 | TRBV6-5 | TGTGCCAGCACCCAGAGGACAGGGAACTATGGCTACACCTTC | CASTQRTGNYGYTF